These 9 T cell receptor beta chains came from one sample sequenced in a study of shared clonotypes between healthy human individuals. Measured with immunoSEQ multiplex PCR; TCRdb has only the in-frame clones, and not every one. Altogether approximately 98,000 clones are present, roughly two thirds being singletons, with the ten largest covering over 20%. The sequencing input was memory CD8+ T cells sorted from blood. As for subset: CD45RO+ cells pooled with CCR7-negative TemRA cells. These receptors all come from a woman aged 30 to 39 in good health.

The gene calls are TRBV7-8 and TRBJ2-7; possibly TRBD2 for D (5 bases). Germline CDR1 SGHVS, CDR2 FQNEAQ. Trimming shortened V by 1 base and J by 6 bases, and 13 bases separated the two germline ends. The CDR3 loop spans 14 amino acids. The CDR3 DNA is TGTGCCAGCAGCTTAGAGGCCGGGGTGGTCGAGCAGTACTTC. Amino acids: CASSLEAGVVEQYF.

Only a few counts were recorded for this clone. V is TRBV6-5 and J is TRBJ2-7, with TRBD2 identical over 9 bases. Germline values: CDR1 MNHEY, CDR2 SVGAGI. The CDR3 length is 15 residues. V lost 6 bases and J lost 1; bases outside the gene matches: 7. The CDR3 spells CASSRETSGSYEQYF. CDR3 coding DNA: TGTGCCAGCAGCCGAGAGACTAGCGGATCCTACGAGCAGTACTTC.

This chain joins TRBV2 and TRBJ1-5; 9 bases map to TRBD1. Unmatched junction bases numbered 9, after V lost 5 bases and J lost 4 bases. The CDR3 is 16 residues long. Germline CDR1 reads SNHLY; CDR2 reads FYNNEI. The CDR3 coding sequence is TGTGCCAGCAGTTATGCCGGGGACAGGGCGAATCAGCCCCAGCATTTT. Translated: CASSYAGDRANQPQHF.

CDR3 coding DNA: TGTGCCAGCAGATGGGCTACCTCCTACGAGCAGTACTTC. Protein product: CASRWATSYEQYF. The chain combines TRBV6-5 with TRBJ2-7, with D hard to call. Looked up from germline, CDR1 is MNHEY and CDR2 is SVGAGI. Between the trimmed V and J ends, which lost 6 bases and 0 bases, there was a span of 9 bases. The CDR3 extends over 13 amino acids.

J is TRBJ2-7 and V is TRBV5-1, with D tentatively TRBD2 (6 bases). Between the trimmed V and J ends, which lost 1 base and 0 bases, there was a span of 14 bases. The CDR3 loop spans 16 amino acids. Germline V CDR1 and CDR2: SGHRS, YFSETQ. As DNA, the CDR3 is TGCGCCAGCAGCTTGAAGGAGCGGGCAATCTCCTACGAGCAGTACTTC. Its protein product is CASSLKERAISYEQYF.

Worth noting for this clone: Additional DNA sequences in this sample encode the identical CDR3. The rearrangement links TRBV11-2 to TRBJ2-7; D is unresolved. The CDR3 sequence is 11 residues long. Germline CDR1 and CDR2: SGHAT and FQNNGV. V was pared by 3 bases and J by 2 bases, with 2 bases between. The CDR3 region has the DNA TGTGCCAGCAGCTTGACCTACGAGCAGTACTTC. This gives the protein CASSLTYEQYF. Looking up the rest from reference TRBV11-2 and TRBJ2-7 gives the full variable domain: EAGVAQSPRYKIIEKRQSVAFWCNPISGHATLYWYQQILGQGPKLLIQFQNNGVVDDSQLPKDRFSAERLKGVDSTLKIQPAKLEDSAVYLCASSLTYEQYFGPGTRLTVT.

The chain recombines TRBV21-1 with TRBJ1-3. TRBV21-1 is an annotated pseudogene. The CDR3 covers 18 residues. CDR3 nucleotide sequence: TGTGCCAGCAGCAAAGCAAAGGCCAAGACCTGCTCTGGAAACACCATATATTTT. Amino acids: CASSKAKAKTCSGNTIYF.

This clone showed up just once. The genes are TRBV27 and TRBJ1-2; D is unresolved. V lost 1 base and J 0 bases, leaving 18 bases between the germline ends. Germline assignment: CDR1 MNHEY and CDR2 SMNVEV (reference sequence). The CDR3 runs to 18 residues. The CDR3 DNA follows: TGTGCCAGCAGTTTATGGGCGGGCAGCGTGAAAACTAACTATGGCTACACCTTC. Translated: CASSLWAGSVKTNYGYTF.

This chain connects TRBV11-2 to TRBJ2-7, with D hard to call. The CDR3 runs 18 residues. Germline V gene lookup returns CDR1 SGHAT and CDR2 FQNNGV. Trimming left V 5 bases short and J 2 bases short, with 25 bases between. Here the CDR3 DNA reads TGTGCCAGCAGCCATCCGGAAATAACAGACTGGCCGACCTACGAGCAGTACTTC. Translating it yields CASSHPEITDWPTYEQYF.